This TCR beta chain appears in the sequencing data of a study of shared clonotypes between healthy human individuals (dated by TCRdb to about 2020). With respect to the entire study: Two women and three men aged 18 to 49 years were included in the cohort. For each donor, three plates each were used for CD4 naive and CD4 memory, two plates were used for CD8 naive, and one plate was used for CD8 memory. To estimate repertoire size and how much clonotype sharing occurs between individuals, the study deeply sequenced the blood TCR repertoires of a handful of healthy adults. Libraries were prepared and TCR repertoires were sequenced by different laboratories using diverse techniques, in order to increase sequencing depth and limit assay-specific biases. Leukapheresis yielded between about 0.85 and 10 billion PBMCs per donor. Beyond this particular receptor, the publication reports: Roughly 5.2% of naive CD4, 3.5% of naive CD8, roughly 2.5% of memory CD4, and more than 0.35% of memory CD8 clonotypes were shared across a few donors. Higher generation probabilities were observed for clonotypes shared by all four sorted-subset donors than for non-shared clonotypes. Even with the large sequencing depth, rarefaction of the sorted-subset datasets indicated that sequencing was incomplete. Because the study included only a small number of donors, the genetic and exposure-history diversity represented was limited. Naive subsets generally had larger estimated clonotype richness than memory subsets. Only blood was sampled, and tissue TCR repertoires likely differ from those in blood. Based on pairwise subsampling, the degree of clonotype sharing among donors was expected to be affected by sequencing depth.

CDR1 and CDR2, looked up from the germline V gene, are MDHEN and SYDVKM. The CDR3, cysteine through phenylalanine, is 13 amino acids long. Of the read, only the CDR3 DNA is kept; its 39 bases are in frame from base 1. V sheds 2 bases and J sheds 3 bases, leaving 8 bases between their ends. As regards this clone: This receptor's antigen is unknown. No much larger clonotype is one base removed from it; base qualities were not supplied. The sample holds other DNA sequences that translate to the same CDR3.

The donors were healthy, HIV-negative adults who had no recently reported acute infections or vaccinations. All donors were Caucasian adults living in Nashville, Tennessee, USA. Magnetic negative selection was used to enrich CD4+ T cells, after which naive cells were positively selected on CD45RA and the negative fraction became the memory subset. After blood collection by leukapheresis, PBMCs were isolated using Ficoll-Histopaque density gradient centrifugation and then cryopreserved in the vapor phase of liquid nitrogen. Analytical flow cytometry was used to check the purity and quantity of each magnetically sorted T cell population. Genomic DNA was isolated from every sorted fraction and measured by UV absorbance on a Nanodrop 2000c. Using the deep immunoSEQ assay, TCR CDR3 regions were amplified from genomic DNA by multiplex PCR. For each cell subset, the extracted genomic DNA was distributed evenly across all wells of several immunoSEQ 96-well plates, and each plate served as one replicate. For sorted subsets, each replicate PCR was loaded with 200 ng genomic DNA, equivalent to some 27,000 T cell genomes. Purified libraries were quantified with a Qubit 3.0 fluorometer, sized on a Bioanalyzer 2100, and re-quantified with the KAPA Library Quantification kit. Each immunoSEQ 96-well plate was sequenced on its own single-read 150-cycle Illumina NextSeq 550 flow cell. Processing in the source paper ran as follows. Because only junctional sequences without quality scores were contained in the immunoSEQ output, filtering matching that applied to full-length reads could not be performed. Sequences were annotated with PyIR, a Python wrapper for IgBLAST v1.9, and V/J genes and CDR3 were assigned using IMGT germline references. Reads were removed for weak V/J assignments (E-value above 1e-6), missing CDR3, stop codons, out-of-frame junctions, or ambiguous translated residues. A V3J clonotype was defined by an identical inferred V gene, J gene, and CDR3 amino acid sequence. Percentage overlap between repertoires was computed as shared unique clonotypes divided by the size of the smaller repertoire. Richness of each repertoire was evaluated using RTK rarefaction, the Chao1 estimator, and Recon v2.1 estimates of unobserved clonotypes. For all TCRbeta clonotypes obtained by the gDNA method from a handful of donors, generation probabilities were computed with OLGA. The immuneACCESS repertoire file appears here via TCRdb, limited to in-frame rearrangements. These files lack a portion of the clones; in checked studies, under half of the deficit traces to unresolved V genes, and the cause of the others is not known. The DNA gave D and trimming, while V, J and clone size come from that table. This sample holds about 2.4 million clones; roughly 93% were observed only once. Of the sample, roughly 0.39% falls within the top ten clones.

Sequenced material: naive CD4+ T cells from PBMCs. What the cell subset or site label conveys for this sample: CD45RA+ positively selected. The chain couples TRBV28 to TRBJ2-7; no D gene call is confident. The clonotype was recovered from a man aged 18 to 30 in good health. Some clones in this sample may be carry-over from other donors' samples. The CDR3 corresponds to CASSLGAYYEQYF. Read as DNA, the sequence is TGTGCCAGCAGTTTAGGAGCTTACTACGAGCAGTACTTC.